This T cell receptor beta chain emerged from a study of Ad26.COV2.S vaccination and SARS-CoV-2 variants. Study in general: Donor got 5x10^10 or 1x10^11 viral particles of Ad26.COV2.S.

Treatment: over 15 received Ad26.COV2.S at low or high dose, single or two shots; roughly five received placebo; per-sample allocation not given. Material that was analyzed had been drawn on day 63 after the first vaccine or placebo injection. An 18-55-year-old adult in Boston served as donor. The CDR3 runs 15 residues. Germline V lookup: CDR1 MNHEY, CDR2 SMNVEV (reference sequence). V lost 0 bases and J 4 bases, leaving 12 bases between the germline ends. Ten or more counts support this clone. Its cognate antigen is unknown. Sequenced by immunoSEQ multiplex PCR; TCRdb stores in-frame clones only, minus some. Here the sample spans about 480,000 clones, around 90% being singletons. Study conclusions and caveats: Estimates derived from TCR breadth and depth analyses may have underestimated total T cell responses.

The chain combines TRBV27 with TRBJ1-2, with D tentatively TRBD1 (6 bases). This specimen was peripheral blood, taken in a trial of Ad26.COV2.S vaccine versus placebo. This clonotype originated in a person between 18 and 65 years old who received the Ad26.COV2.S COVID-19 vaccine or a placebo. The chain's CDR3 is CASSLSPQGSYGYTF. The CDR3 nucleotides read TGTGCCAGCAGTTTATCACCCCAGGGGTCCTATGGCTACACCTTC.